The sequence of this T cell receptor (beta chain) was determined in a study of tumor and adjacent non-tumor tissue in lung cancer. Study background: The cohort had 12 to 13 adenocarcinoma, 2 squamous cell and 1 small cell patients.

A remark on this clonotype: As yet, its antigen is unknown.

Study observations and caveats: Top 100 clones took a larger repertoire share in normal lung.

The CDR3 sequence is 13 residues long. The germline V gene encodes CDR1 DFQATT and CDR2 SNEGSKA (reference sequence). The library came from three nested PCR rounds adapted from ARM-PCR protocols. A single record per CDR3 protein comes from TCRdb applying MiXCR to the multiplex PCR reads. The data show around 100,000 distinct CDR3 sequences, about 60% seen once. This sample's RNA came from whole unsorted tissue. The normal lung tissue was taken more than 3 cm from the tumor edge. Donors were chemotherapy-naive, newly diagnosed lung cancer surgical patients in China, August–late 2014. Sequenced sample: distant non-tumor lung tissue. The receptor's source is a man under 40 with non-small cell lung cancer. V is TRBV20-1 and J is TRBJ2-5; TRBD2 aligns across 10 bases. The CDR3 DNA is TGCTGTATTGAACTAGCGGGGCAAGAGACCCAGTACTTC. As protein: CCIELAGQETQYF.